Shown below are 5 T cell receptor beta chains from a single sample sequenced in a study of CD8 T cells in Susac syndrome. Random-hexamer reverse transcription was applied to about 0.45 to 1 ug RNA. Each CDR3 protein is one row after TCRdb ran MiXCR on the immunoSEQ multiplex PCR reads. Altogether 150,000 to 180,000 distinct CDR3 sequences are present, approximately 96% being singletons, with the ten largest covering approximately 0.17%. Sequencing used CD4+ T cells from PBMCs. These receptors were taken from a human donor with Susac syndrome.

This sequence joins TRBV2 and TRBJ1-1, with 9 bases aligning to TRBD1. The CDR3 length is 14 residues. Trimming took 7 bases from V and 4 from J; bases not matched to a gene: 7. From germline, CDR1 is SNHLY and CDR2 FYNNEI. CDR3 nucleotides: TGTGCCAGCACCCGGGGACAGGGAGGCACTGAAGCTTTCTTT. Protein: CASTRGQGGTEAFF.

The chain employs TRBV15 and TRBJ2-7; D possibly corresponds to TRBD1 (6 bases). V was clipped by 0 bases and J by 5 bases, with 14 bases between them. The CDR3 extends over 15 amino acids. From germline, CDR1 is LNHNV and CDR2 YYDKDF (reference sequence). The CDR3 nucleotides read TGTGCCACCAGCAGAGATTTGGCAGGGGAGCACGAGCAGTACTTC. Encoded protein: CATSRDLAGEHEQYF.

V is TRBV20-1 and J is TRBJ1-5; 10 bases are a match to TRBD1. Per the germline V gene, CDR1 is DFQATT and CDR2 is SNEGSKA (reference sequence). The CDR3 spans 13 residues. The J segment lost 4 bases and the V segment lost 5 bases, leaving 2 bases of the junction unmatched. The CDR3 sequence is CSAWTGGNQPQHF. The CDR3 coding sequence is TGCAGTGCTTGGACAGGGGGGAATCAGCCCCAGCATTTT.

The chain employs TRBV29-1 and TRBJ1-2; TRBD1 might be the D (6 bases). There are 12 residues in the CDR3. V lost 5 bases and J lost 2, with 9 bases in between. Germline V gene sequence: CDR1 SQVTM, CDR2 ANQGSEA. The CDR3 spells CSVRTENYGYTF. The CDR3 nucleotides read TGCAGCGTTCGGACAGAAAACTATGGCTACACCTTC.

V usage is TRBV25-1 and J usage is TRBJ1-1; D ambiguous. This CDR3 is built from 13 residues. Trimming shortened V by 5 bases and J by 1 base, and 8 bases separated the two germline ends. CDR1 and CDR2 (germline): MGHDK, SYGVNS. CDR3 amino acids: CASSSPGNTEAFF. The DNA of the CDR3 is TGTGCCAGCAGTTCCCCGGGGAACACTGAAGCTTTCTTT.